The present T cell receptor (beta chain) was sequenced within a study of blood T cells in healthy people across ages. Regarding the study as a whole: Without sorted subsets, naive and antigen-experienced compartments could not be conclusively compared.

Russia was home to the donors, healthy Caucasian individuals aged roughly 6 to 100. Extraction of total RNA produced a minimum of 5 micrograms from each sample. Germline CDR1 reads SGHRS; CDR2 reads YFSETQ. The CDR3 loop spans 15 amino acids. The ends were cut back, 0 bases at V and 11 bases at J, with 20 bases in the middle. To note about this clonotype: Its antigen is undetermined. A read error may be the cause here, since a much bigger clone is one base away.

A second roughly 7 to 11 cycle PCR used barcoded and J-beta primers. TCRdb passed the 5' RACE reads through MiXCR, listing each CDR3 protein once. The sample gives about 640,000 distinct CDR3 sequences, roughly 58% of which show up once; 30% to 40% is in the top ten. Sequencing used blood. The clonotype was recovered from a man aged 55 to 70 in good health. The rearrangement links TRBV5-1 to TRBJ2-5; D gene uncertain. In DNA form, the CDR3 reads TGCGCCAGCAGCTTGGGGGGTAGCTCCTACAATGAGCAGTACTTC. This gives the protein CASSLGGSSYNEQYF.